The rows below give T cell receptor beta chains drawn from one sample of a study of cytomegalovirus exposure and HLA in healthy donors. The method was immunoSEQ multiplex PCR; TCRdb's version includes in-frame clones alone and lacks a portion of them. This sample carries tens of thousands of clones, 95% to 97% of them seen once, and the ten largest clones take 2% to 2.5%. The sample comprised PBMCs. These receptors were collected from a man between 18 and 35 years old in good health and CMV-seronegative. The CDR3 runs from the conserved cysteine through the conserved F or W. D genes are given only for firm matches. The size field is filled for only some rows; it gives once, few, many or a size class.

CDR3 DNA,CDR3 protein,V gene,clone size,J gene,D gene
TGTGCCAGCTCACCACTTAGACAGGCGCCTAGCACAGATACGCAGTATTTT,CASSPLRQAPSTDTQYF,TRBV18,-,TRBJ2-3,-
TGTGCCAGCAGTTTATCTCAGGGGTCCGACACTGAAGCTTTCTTT,CASSLSQGSDTEAFF,TRBV27,-,TRBJ1-1,-
TGTGCCTGGAGGATCTCAGGGGGCACTGAAGCTTTCTTT,CAWRISGGTEAFF,TRBV30,-,TRBJ1-1,TRBD1
TGTGCCAGCAGCTTGGCCCAGGTTAATGAAAAACTGTTTTTT,CASSLAQVNEKLFF,TRBV5-4,-,TRBJ1-4,-
TGTGCCAGCAGCCAAGCTATCACAGGGAGCAATGAGCAGTTCTTC,CASSQAITGSNEQFF,TRBV14,-,TRBJ2-1,-
TGTGCCAGTAGTTATTCTCGGACAGGGGCACGTCAGCCCCAGCATTTT,CASSYSRTGARQPQHF,TRBV19,once,TRBJ1-5,TRBD1
TGTGCCAGCAGCTTACTGGGACTAGCGGACAATGAGCAGTTCTTC,CASSLLGLADNEQFF,TRBV7-9,-,TRBJ2-1,TRBD2
TGTGCCAGCAGTTTCTTCAGCGGGAGGGAATACAATGAGCAGTTCTTC,CASSFFSGREYNEQFF,TRBV28,-,TRBJ2-1,TRBD2
TGCGCCAGCAGCTTGACGGGGGATAATGAAAAACTGTTTTTT,CASSLTGDNEKLFF,TRBV5-1,few,TRBJ1-4,-
TGTGCCAGCAGCTCGTGGGGATCAAGGGAGAGCGAGCAGTACTTC,CASSSWGSRESEQYF,TRBV7-9,-,TRBJ2-7,-
TGCGCCAGCAGCCAAATCCTAGCGGGTACCTACGAGCAGTACTTC,CASSQILAGTYEQYF,TRBV4-1,-,TRBJ2-7,TRBD2
TGTGCCACCAGCAGTGGAGGGGCAACTAGCAATCAGCCCCAGCATTTT,CATSSGGATSNQPQHF,TRBV15,-,TRBJ1-5,-
TGTGCCAGCAGCGCGATGGGGGGGCGGACTGAAGCTTTCTTT,CASSAMGGRTEAFF,TRBV6-1,-,TRBJ1-1,-
TGTGCCAGCTCCCCCGGGACAGCTAACTATGGCTACACCTTC,CASSPGTANYGYTF,TRBV6-1,-,TRBJ1-2,TRBD1
TGTGCCAGCAGCCCCCGGACAGGATCCTACGAGCAGTACTTC,CASSPRTGSYEQYF,TRBV7-2,-,TRBJ2-7,TRBD1
TGTGCCAGCAGTTACTCGACAGGGTATTATGGCTACACCTTC,CASSYSTGYYGYTF,TRBV6-5,-,TRBJ1-2,TRBD1
TGTGCCAGCGGACAGGTTGGAAACACCATATATTTT,CASGQVGNTIYF,TRBV28,-,TRBJ1-3,TRBD1
TGCGCCAGCAGCTTGGAGGAGAGGTTAAGCTCCTACAATGAGCAGTTCTTC,CASSLEERLSSYNEQFF,TRBV5-1,-,TRBJ2-1,-
TGTGCCAGCAGCAGAGACAGGGTCGATGAAAAACTGTTTTTT,CASSRDRVDEKLFF,TRBV6-1,-,TRBJ1-4,TRBD1
TGTGCCAGCAGTGAAGTAATCGCTCCTACTAGCGGCTACACAGATACGCAGTATTTT,CASSEVIAPTSGYTDTQYF,TRBV6-1,-,TRBJ2-3,TRBD2
TGTGCCAGCAGCGTAGCTGTGAATGAAAAACTGTTTTTT,CASSVAVNEKLFF,TRBV9,once,TRBJ1-4,-
TGTGCCAGCAGCGTAGGAGGATCTACCAGCACAGATACGCAGTATTTT,CASSVGGSTSTDTQYF,TRBV9,-,TRBJ2-3,-
TGTGCCAGCAGAGAGGACAACAAAAACATTCAGTACTTC,CASREDNKNIQYF,TRBV6-1,once,TRBJ2-4,-
TGTGCCTGGAGCTCGTTCAGTCAGGGGGCATTTACGACTGGCTACACCTTC,CAWSSFSQGAFTTGYTF,TRBV30,-,TRBJ1-2,TRBD1
TGTGCCAGCAGACCTGGACAGGGGCTTTTCGGGGAGCTGTTTTTT,CASRPGQGLFGELFF,TRBV6-5,-,TRBJ2-2,TRBD1
TGTGCCAGCAGTGAATGGAGTAACTATGGCTACACCTTC,CASSEWSNYGYTF,TRBV6-5,-,TRBJ1-2,-
TGTGCCAGCAGCTTAGGAGGGCTCTGGCAGTACTTC,CASSLGGLWQYF,TRBV11-2,-,TRBJ2-7,-
TGTGCCAGCAGTGTTTCCATCTCTGGAAACACCATATATTTT,CASSVSISGNTIYF,TRBV2,-,TRBJ1-3,-
TGTGCCAGCAGTGAAACGCAGGGAAGGGAGCAGTACTTC,CASSETQGREQYF,TRBV6-1,-,TRBJ2-7,-
TGTGCCAGCAGTACAGGTGGCAATCAGCCCCAGCATTTT,CASSTGGNQPQHF,TRBV6-6,-,TRBJ1-5,-
TGTGCCATCAGTGAGGGGGACTTCACAGATACGCAGTATTTT,CAISEGDFTDTQYF,TRBV10-3,-,TRBJ2-3,-